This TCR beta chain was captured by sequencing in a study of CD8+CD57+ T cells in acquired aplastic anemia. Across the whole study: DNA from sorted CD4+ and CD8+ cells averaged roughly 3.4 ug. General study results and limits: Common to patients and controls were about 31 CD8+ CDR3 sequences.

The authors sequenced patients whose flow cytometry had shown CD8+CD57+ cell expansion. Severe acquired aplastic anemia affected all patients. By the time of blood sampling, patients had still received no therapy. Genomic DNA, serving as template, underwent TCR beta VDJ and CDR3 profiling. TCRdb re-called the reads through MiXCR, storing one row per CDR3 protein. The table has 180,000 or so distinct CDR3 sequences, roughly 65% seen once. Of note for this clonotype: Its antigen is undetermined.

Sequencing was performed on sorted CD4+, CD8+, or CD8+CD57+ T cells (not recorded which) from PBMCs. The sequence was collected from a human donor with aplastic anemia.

The CDR3, as DNA: TGCAGTGCTAGACTAGCGGGAGGAGGAGAGACCCAGTACTTC. It is translated as CSARLAGGGETQYF. The chain couples TRBV20-1 to TRBJ2-5; 11 bases are shared with TRBD2. Germline CDR1 DFQATT, CDR2 SNEGSKA (reference sequence). CDR3 length: 14 amino acids. V shed 2 bases and J 4 bases; nucleotides not matched to a gene: 3.